This TCR beta chain originates from a study of blood T cell repertoires in COVID-19. The V gene's germline CDR1 is SGHRS and CDR2 YFSETQ. This CDR3 comprises 13 residues. The trim removed 4 bases at V and 4 bases at J, leaving 2 bases unmatched. TCRdb's table, derived via immunoSEQ multiplex PCR, lists solely in-frame clones and lacks some. The sample includes around 220,000 clones, under 85% seen only once; the top ten take roughly 7%. Sequencing was done on a sample of peripheral blood. The V call is TRBV5-1, the J call TRBJ2-1, with 7 bases fitting TRBD1. The receptor comes from a woman of 80 years or more with COVID-19, enrolled during active disease. CDR3 nucleotide sequence: TGCGCCAGCAGCGACAGGGAGTACAATGAGCAGTTCTTC. Its protein product is CASSDREYNEQFF.